This T cell receptor (beta chain) emerged from a study of blood T cell repertoires in COVID-19. Study context: Both acute and convalescent COVID-19 samples were obtained from the United States, Italy and Spain.

The participants were between roughly 18 and 100 years old and came from 24 US areas. Assay: immunoSEQ multiplex PCR; the TCRdb copy retains only in-frame clones and omits some. Of 490,000 or so clones listed, approximately 91% are singletons. V lost 4 bases, J lost 6 bases, and 4 bases stayed unmatched. The germline V gene has CDR1 SGHKS and CDR2 YYEKEE (reference sequence). The CDR3 runs 14 residues. The sample holds one count of this clone. The gene calls are TRBV5-5 and TRBJ2-4, with 10 bases matching TRBD1. The sample was PBMCs or T cells enriched from blood (not recorded which). This TCR was recovered from a woman aged 60-75 years who had recovered from COVID-19. CDR3 DNA: TGTGCCAGCAGCGAGGACAGGGGGAGAAACATTCAGTACTTC. It translates to CASSEDRGRNIQYF.